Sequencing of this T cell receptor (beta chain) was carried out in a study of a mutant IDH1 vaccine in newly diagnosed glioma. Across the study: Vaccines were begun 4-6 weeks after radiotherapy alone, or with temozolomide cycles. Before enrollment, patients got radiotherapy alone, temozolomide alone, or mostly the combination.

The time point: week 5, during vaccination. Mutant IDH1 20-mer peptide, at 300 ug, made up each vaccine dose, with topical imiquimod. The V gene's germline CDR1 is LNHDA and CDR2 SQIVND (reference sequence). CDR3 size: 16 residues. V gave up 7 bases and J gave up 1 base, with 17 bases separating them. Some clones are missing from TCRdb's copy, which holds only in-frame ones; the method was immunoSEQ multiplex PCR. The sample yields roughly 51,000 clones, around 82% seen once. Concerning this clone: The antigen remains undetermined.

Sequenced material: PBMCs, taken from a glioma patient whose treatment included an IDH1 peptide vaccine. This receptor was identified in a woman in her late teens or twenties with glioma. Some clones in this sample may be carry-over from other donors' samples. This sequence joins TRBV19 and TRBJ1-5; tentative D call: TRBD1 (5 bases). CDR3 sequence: CASTFEGFWSNQPQHF. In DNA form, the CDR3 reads TGTGCCAGTACCTTCGAGGGGTTTTGGAGCAATCAGCCCCAGCATTTT. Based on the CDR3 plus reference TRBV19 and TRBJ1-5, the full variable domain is DGGITQSPKYLFRKEGQNVTLSCEQNLNHDAMYWYRQDPGQGLRLIYYSQIVNDFQKGDIAEGYSVSREKKESFPLTVTSAQKNPTAFYLCASTFEGFWSNQPQHFGDGTRLSIL.